This record covers a single TCR beta chain. Its antigen is as yet unknown. The entry originates in a study of a mutant IDH1 vaccine in newly diagnosed glioma. Assay: immunoSEQ multiplex PCR; the TCRdb copy retains only in-frame clones and omits some. The sample has around 44,000 clones, approximately 80% seen once. Time point denoted: week 35, safety follow-up. A single vaccine dose contained 300 ug of mutant IDH1 20-mer peptide, and topical imiquimod was used with it. This clonotype was sampled from a man aged 40-50 years with glioma. The specimen was PBMCs, collected from a glioma patient whose treatment included an IDH1 peptide vaccine.

Here the CDR3 reads CASSLSGTQYF. The CDR3 DNA reads as TGTGCCAGCAGCTTGTCGGGCACGCAGTATTTT. V gene TRBV5-6 combines with J gene TRBJ2-3; D uncertain. The germline V gene has CDR1 SGHDT and CDR2 YYEEEE. Trimming shortened V by 1 base and J by 9 bases, and 6 bases separated the two germline ends. The CDR3 is 11 amino acids.